These T cell receptor beta chains were read from a single sample in a study of cytomegalovirus exposure and HLA in healthy donors. The repertoire was sequenced with immunoSEQ multiplex PCR; TCRdb's copy has only in-frame clones and lacks some. The sample totals more than 85,000 clones. Sequencing was performed on PBMCs. The receptors originated from a girl aged 5-17 years in good health and CMV-seropositive. Both conserved end residues are part of each CDR3. D genes are given only for firm matches.

v_gene: TRBV7-6; d_gene: -; j_gene: TRBJ1-6; CDR3nt: TGTGCCAGCAGCTCAGGGCCAACCTCGTATAATTCACCCCTACACTTT; CDR3aa: CASSSGPTSYNSPLHF
v_gene: TRBV25-1; d_gene: TRBD1; j_gene: TRBJ2-1; CDR3nt: TGTGCCAGCACCCGGACAGGGGGCTACAATGAGCAGTTCTTC; CDR3aa: CASTRTGGYNEQFF
v_gene: TRBV7-9; d_gene: TRBD1; j_gene: TRBJ2-4; CDR3nt: TGTGCCAGCCAGGGGGCAGGAAACATTCAGTACTTC; CDR3aa: CASQGAGNIQYF
v_gene: TRBV19; d_gene: -; j_gene: TRBJ1-3; CDR3nt: TGTGCCAGTAGTATGGGCAGGGCGACTGGAAACACCATATATTTT; CDR3aa: CASSMGRATGNTIYF
v_gene: TRBV18; d_gene: -; j_gene: TRBJ2-7; CDR3nt: TGTGCCAGCTCACCTCTTCCGGTGTCCTACGAGCAGTACTTC; CDR3aa: CASSPLPVSYEQYF
v_gene: TRBV28; d_gene: TRBD1; j_gene: TRBJ1-1; CDR3nt: TGTGCCAGCTTATCGGGCGGGACAGGGGTTAATTTCCCGGACACTGAAGCTTTCTTT; CDR3aa: CASLSGGTGVNFPDTEAFF
v_gene: TRBV9; d_gene: TRBD1; j_gene: TRBJ1-1; CDR3nt: TGTGCCAGCAGCCCTCGGACAGGGGAATGGTCTGAAGCTTTCTTT; CDR3aa: CASSPRTGEWSEAFF
v_gene: TRBV5-4; d_gene: TRBD2; j_gene: TRBJ2-3; CDR3nt: TGTGCCAGCAGCCCCCCCGGGACTAACACAGATACGCAGTATTTT; CDR3aa: CASSPPGTNTDTQYF
v_gene: TRBV5-5; d_gene: TRBD1; j_gene: TRBJ1-5; CDR3nt: TGTGCCAGCAGCTTGGCACTCAGGGGGCTCGATCAGCCCCAGCATTTT; CDR3aa: CASSLALRGLDQPQHF
v_gene: TRBV7-9; d_gene: TRBD2; j_gene: TRBJ2-3; CDR3nt: TGTGCCAGCAGCCCCAGCGGGGGAGGGGATACGCAGTATTTT; CDR3aa: CASSPSGGGDTQYF
v_gene: TRBV10-3; d_gene: -; j_gene: TRBJ1-6; CDR3nt: TGTGCCATCAGTGTAGGACAGAGCCATAATTCACCCCTACACTTT; CDR3aa: CAISVGQSHNSPLHF
v_gene: TRBV29-1; d_gene: TRBD2; j_gene: TRBJ2-3; CDR3nt: TGCAGCGTTGCGCGACTAGCGGGGGATAGCACAGATACGCAGTATTTT; CDR3aa: CSVARLAGDSTDTQYF
v_gene: TRBV9; d_gene: -; j_gene: TRBJ1-2; CDR3nt: TGTGCCAGCAGCTACTCTAAGGACAGACCCTATGGCTACACCTTC; CDR3aa: CASSYSKDRPYGYTF
v_gene: TRBV11-3; d_gene: -; j_gene: TRBJ1-1; CDR3nt: TGTGCCAGCAGCTTAGCTCAGGGGTCCACTGAAGCTTTCTTT; CDR3aa: CASSLAQGSTEAFF
v_gene: TRBV29-1; d_gene: TRBD1; j_gene: TRBJ2-7; CDR3nt: TGCAGCGCCGGGGAAAGGGGGCCTTACGAGCAGTACTTC; CDR3aa: CSAGERGPYEQYF
v_gene: TRBV9; d_gene: -; j_gene: TRBJ1-1; CDR3nt: TGTGCCAGCAGCACCACCTCAGAGGGAGCTTTCTTT; CDR3aa: CASSTTSEGAFF
v_gene: TRBV9; d_gene: -; j_gene: TRBJ1-6; CDR3nt: TGTGCCAGCAGCGTAGGCGGGGCGGAGAACTATTTTCCCCTACACTTT; CDR3aa: CASSVGGAENYFPLHF
v_gene: TRBV5-6; d_gene: -; j_gene: TRBJ2-1; CDR3nt: TGTGCCAGAAGCTATGGACAGTGGCAGTTCTTC; CDR3aa: CARSYGQWQFF
v_gene: TRBV18; d_gene: -; j_gene: TRBJ2-1; CDR3nt: TGTGCCAGCTCACCCAACAATGAGCAGTTCTTC; CDR3aa: CASSPNNEQFF
v_gene: TRBV5-1; d_gene: TRBD2; j_gene: TRBJ2-7; CDR3nt: TGCGCCAGCAGCCTAGCGGGGGGGAGCTACGAGCAGTACTTC; CDR3aa: CASSLAGGSYEQYF
v_gene: TRBV14; d_gene: TRBD1; j_gene: TRBJ1-6; CDR3nt: TGTGCCAGCAGCCAGCATAGGGACAGGCGATCACCCCTCCACTTT; CDR3aa: CASSQHRDRRSPLHF
v_gene: TRBV7-2; d_gene: TRBD1; j_gene: TRBJ1-5; CDR3nt: TGTGCCAGCAGCCTACAGACAGGGGTTAATCAGCCCCAGCATTTT; CDR3aa: CASSLQTGVNQPQHF
v_gene: TRBV5-1; d_gene: -; j_gene: TRBJ1-6; CDR3nt: TGCGCCAGCAGTTCGCAGGGAGGACGGGGACCCCTCCACTTT; CDR3aa: CASSSQGGRGPLHF
v_gene: TRBV7-9; d_gene: -; j_gene: TRBJ2-7; CDR3nt: TGTGCCAGCAGCACGGGGGACGGAGCCTACGAGCAGTACTTC; CDR3aa: CASSTGDGAYEQYF
v_gene: TRBV5-6; d_gene: -; j_gene: TRBJ2-5; CDR3nt: TGTGCCAGCAGCTTGGCGGGTGCAGCAATTAAAGAGACCCAGTACTTC; CDR3aa: CASSLAGAAIKETQYF
v_gene: TRBV9; d_gene: TRBD2; j_gene: TRBJ2-1; CDR3nt: TGTGCCAGCAGTCCCGCGGGGGGACACAATGAGCAGTTCTTC; CDR3aa: CASSPAGGHNEQFF
v_gene: TRBV5-1; d_gene: -; j_gene: TRBJ1-2; CDR3nt: TGCGCCAGCAGCTTGGAAGGAGGGGCCTATGGCTACACCTTC; CDR3aa: CASSLEGGAYGYTF
v_gene: TRBV19; d_gene: TRBD2; j_gene: TRBJ2-1; CDR3nt: TGTGCCAGTAGTATAGAGGATAGCGGGGGGGCCCAGTTCTTC; CDR3aa: CASSIEDSGGAQFF
v_gene: TRBV27; d_gene: -; j_gene: TRBJ1-5; CDR3nt: TGTGCCAGCAGTTTGCGAAATCAGCCCCAGCATTTT; CDR3aa: CASSLRNQPQHF